These 21 T cell receptor beta chains were all obtained from the same sample, sequenced in a study of blood T cell repertoires in COVID-19 (dated by TCRdb to 2018 to 2021). Libraries were built with the immunoSEQ multiplex PCR assay. TCRdb re-hosts the immuneACCESS table, in-frame sequences only. Its copies lack some clones; in the studies checked, an unresolved V gene accounts for under half of them, and the cause for the rest is not known. This sample is represented by around 95,000 clones; about 80% of them were singletons. The top ten constitute around 10% of the sample. Material: peripheral blood. These receptors were collected from a woman in her seventies with acute or convalescent COVID-19.

The V gene is TRBV27, the J gene TRBJ2-1, with 13 bases lining up with TRBD2. V lost 5 bases to trimming and J lost 8 bases; unmatched junction nucleotides: 6. The length of the CDR3 is 15 residues. CDR1 is MNHEY, CDR2 SMNVEV, per germline (reference sequence). CDR3 sequence (DNA): TGTGCCAGCAGTCCGAGGACTAGCGGGGGTTATGAGCAGTTCTTC. It yields the protein CASSPRTSGGYEQFF.

This chain joins TRBV12-5 and TRBJ1-1; D is possibly TRBD1 (5 bases). This CDR3 is 11 amino acids long. Trimming removed 8 bases from V and 4 bases from J, with 8 bases in between. The germline gives CDR1 LGHNT, CDR2 FRNRAP. CDR3: CASQGFTEAFF. The CDR3 coding sequence is TGTGCTAGTCAGGGTTTCACTGAAGCTTTCTTT.

This clone was seen only a few times. An end of the junction does not agree with germline; a read error may underlie this. The chain recombines TRBV4-3 with TRBJ1-1; D gene unclear. This CDR3 spans 12 amino acids. Looked up from germline, CDR1 is LGHNA and CDR2 is YSLEER. This CDR3 reads CASSQDWSAAVF. The CDR3 DNA reads as TGCGCCAGCAGCCAAGATTGGTCCGCGGCTGTCTTT.

This rearrangement joins TRBV10-3 to TRBJ2-7; TRBD2 matches at 11 bases. From germline, CDR1 is ENHRY and CDR2 SYGVKD. The ends lost 4 bases at V and 6 bases at J; junction bases unmatched: 5. There are 14 residues in the CDR3. CDR3 region: CAISGVAGGVEQYV. The DNA for the CDR3 is TGTGCCATCAGTGGAGTAGCGGGGGGGGTCGAGCAGTACGTC.

This clone has a single count. The chain is built from TRBV19 and TRBJ2-2; 7 nucleotides agree with TRBD2. V shed 3 bases, J shed 4 bases, and the junction held 5 bases outside the gene matches. The CDR3 runs 15 residues. Germline-derived CDR1 and CDR2 are LNHDA and SQIVND (reference sequence). CDR3 loop: CASSIRGGGTGELFF. CDR3 sequence (DNA): TGTGCCAGTAGTATCCGCGGGGGAGGCACCGGGGAGCTGTTTTTT.

The CDR3 DNA reads as TGTGCCAGCAGCGAAAGACCGGGTTCACCCCTCCACTTT. Protein product: CASSERPGSPLHF. V usage is TRBV9 and J usage is TRBJ1-6; D ambiguous. The CDR3 loop spans 13 amino acids. Germline CDR1 reads SGDLS; CDR2 reads YYNGEE. V lost 3 bases to trimming and J lost 9 bases, with 10 bases between them.

V is TRBV11-2 and J is TRBJ1-2, with a weak D call TRBD1 (6 bases). This CDR3 spans 13 amino acids. Per germline, CDR1 SGHAT and CDR2 FQNNGV. The V end lost 5 bases, the J end lost 8 bases, and 15 bases lay between the germline ends. CDR3 nucleotides: TGTGCCAGCAGCCAAGAGGGGGTTGGGGGCTACACCTTC. Its protein product is CASSQEGVGGYTF.

V usage is TRBV6-2 or TRBV6-3 and J usage is TRBJ2-5; 7 bases line up with TRBD2. J gave up 9 bases and V 2 bases, and 3 bases lay outside the gene matches. This CDR3 comprises 12 residues. Germline CDR1 reads MNHEY; CDR2 reads SVGEGT. The CDR3 protein is CASSYPRGAQYF. CDR3 nucleotides: TGTGCCAGCAGTTACCCCCGGGGGGCCCAGTACTTC.

The rearrangement uses TRBV5-4 and TRBJ1-6; TRBD1 might be the D (5 bases). V lost 2 bases to trimming and J lost 8 bases, with 14 bases between them. This CDR3 has 15 amino acids. The germline CDR1 and CDR2 sequences are SGHNT and YYREEE (reference sequence). The CDR3 DNA sequence: TGTGCCAGCAGCTTAGGCCAGGGTCGGGATTCACCCCTCCACTTT. It translates to CASSLGQGRDSPLHF.

This clone was observed once. The chain couples TRBV2 to TRBJ2-5; 9 bases are a match to TRBD2. CDR3 length: 15 residues. Germline trimming cut 8 bases from V and 4 bases from J; bases unmatched to any gene: 11. In germline, CDR1 is SNHLY, CDR2 FYNNEI. CDR3 DNA: TGTGCCAGCGGGGGAACTAGCGGGTTTAGAGAGACCCAGTACTTC. The encoded protein is CASGGTSGFRETQYF.

The chain combines TRBV10-3 with TRBJ2-3; 9 positions match TRBD2. The J segment lost 4 bases and the V segment lost 9 bases, leaving 8 bases of the junction unmatched. Germline V gives CDR1 ENHRY, CDR2 SYGVKD. This CDR3 has 14 residues. The CDR3 sequence is CAIMRERGADTQYF. The CDR3 coding sequence is TGTGCCATTATGAGGGAGCGGGGGGCAGATACGCAGTATTTT.

The V and J genes are TRBV3-1 (or the pseudogene TRBV3-2) and TRBJ2-1; D remains unclear. Germline V lookup: CDR1 LGHDT, CDR2 YNNKEL (reference sequence). The CDR3 totals 14 residues. V gave up 0 bases and J gave up 3 bases, with 6 bases separating them. CDR3 in amino acids: CASSQDYSYNEQFF. The CDR3, as DNA: TGTGCCAGCAGCCAAGATTACAGCTACAATGAGCAGTTCTTC.

This clone was seen only a few times. CDR3 nucleotide sequence: TGCAGCGTTGAAGAGCTGACAGGGTCCGGGGAGCTGTTTTTT. Translation gives CSVEELTGSGELFF. The chain joins TRBV29-1 to TRBJ2-2; 7 bases agree with TRBD1. Germline lookup yields CDR1 SQVTM and CDR2 ANQGSEA. Trimming took 0 bases from V and 6 from J; bases not matched to a gene: 4. This CDR3 region has 14 residues.

V usage is TRBV6-1 and J usage is TRBJ1-2; D gene uncertain. The CDR3 sequence is 14 residues long. Trimming shortened V by 2 bases and J by 6 bases, and 13 bases separated the two germline ends. Germline CDR1 and CDR2: MNHNS and SASEGT. CDR3 residues: CASSENKLSDGYTF. CDR3 coding DNA: TGTGCCAGCAGTGAAAATAAATTATCCGATGGCTACACCTTC.

This chain uses TRBV19 with TRBJ1-1, with D possibly TRBD1 on 5 matching bases. The germline gives CDR1 LNHDA, CDR2 SQIVND (reference sequence). The germline V and J ends were trimmed by 5 bases and 1 base, with 11 bases remaining between them. The CDR3 totals 14 residues. This CDR3 is CASSVERGNTEAFF. CDR3 nucleotides: TGTGCCAGTAGTGTTGAAAGGGGGAACACTGAAGCTTTCTTT.

Comment on this clone: At one end the junction does not follow the germline gene, possibly because of a read error. The chain joins TRBV6-6 to TRBJ1-2, with a tentative D call TRBD1 (6 bases). The CDR3 consists of 12 residues. Looked up from germline, CDR1 is MNHNY and CDR2 is SVGAGI (reference sequence). The CDR3 region has the DNA TGTGCCAGCACTTCTCACAGGGCAGACGCAATGTTC. The encoded protein is CASTSHRADAMF.

This chain uses TRBV18 with TRBJ1-2; D may be TRBD1 (5 bases). V was clipped by 5 bases and J by 0 bases, with 7 bases between them. Germline CDR1 is KGHSH and CDR2 is LQKENI. The CDR3 runs 13 residues. The CDR3 loop is CASSWDSNYGYTF. In DNA, the CDR3 is TGTGCCAGCTCATGGGACTCTAACTATGGCTACACCTTC.

The chain carries TRBV19 and TRBJ2-2, with 8 bases lining up with TRBD1. There are 17 residues in the CDR3. Germline V gene data show CDR1 as LNHDA and CDR2 as SQIVND (reference sequence). J lost 4 bases, V lost 4 bases, and 11 bases had no gene match. In DNA form, the CDR3 reads TGTGCCAGTAGTACCAACTCCGGGACAGGTGGCACCGGGGAGCTGTTTTTT. Residues: CASSTNSGTGGTGELFF.

The chain links TRBV19 to TRBJ2-7; 7 bases align to TRBD2. CDR3 length: 14 amino acids. The V segment lost 4 bases and the J segment 2 bases; nucleotides outside the gene matches: 5. Germline lookup yields CDR1 LNHDA and CDR2 SQIVND (reference sequence). The CDR3 protein is CASSTSGDTYEQYF. The CDR3 DNA follows: TGTGCCAGTAGTACTAGCGGAGATACCTACGAGCAGTACTTC.

This chain connects TRBV28 to TRBJ1-2; TRBD1 matches at 8 bases. The trim removed 7 bases at V and 7 bases at J, leaving 20 bases unmatched. The CDR3 runs to 17 residues. Germline CDR1 reads MDHEN; CDR2 reads SYDVKM. CDR3 loop: CASISEGQEVIIGGYTF. CDR3 sequence (DNA): TGTGCCAGCATTTCAGAGGGACAGGAGGTTATTATTGGTGGCTACACCTTC.

The chain joins TRBV19 to TRBJ2-1, with D perhaps TRBD2 (5 bases). This CDR3 is built from 14 residues. The V and J ends lost 4 bases and 7 bases respectively, with 14 bases between them. Looked up from germline, CDR1 is LNHDA and CDR2 is SQIVND (reference sequence). CDR3 sequence: CASSTSSSWNEQFF. The CDR3 coding sequence is TGTGCCAGTAGTACTAGCTCGTCCTGGAATGAGCAGTTCTTC. The whole variable domain, remainder taken from reference TRBV19 and TRBJ2-1, is DGGITQSPKYLFRKEGQNVTLSCEQNLNHDAMYWYRQDPGQGLRLIYYSQIVNDFQKGDIAEGYSVSREKKESFPLTVTSAQKNPTAFYLCASSTSSSWNEQFFGPGTRLTVL.